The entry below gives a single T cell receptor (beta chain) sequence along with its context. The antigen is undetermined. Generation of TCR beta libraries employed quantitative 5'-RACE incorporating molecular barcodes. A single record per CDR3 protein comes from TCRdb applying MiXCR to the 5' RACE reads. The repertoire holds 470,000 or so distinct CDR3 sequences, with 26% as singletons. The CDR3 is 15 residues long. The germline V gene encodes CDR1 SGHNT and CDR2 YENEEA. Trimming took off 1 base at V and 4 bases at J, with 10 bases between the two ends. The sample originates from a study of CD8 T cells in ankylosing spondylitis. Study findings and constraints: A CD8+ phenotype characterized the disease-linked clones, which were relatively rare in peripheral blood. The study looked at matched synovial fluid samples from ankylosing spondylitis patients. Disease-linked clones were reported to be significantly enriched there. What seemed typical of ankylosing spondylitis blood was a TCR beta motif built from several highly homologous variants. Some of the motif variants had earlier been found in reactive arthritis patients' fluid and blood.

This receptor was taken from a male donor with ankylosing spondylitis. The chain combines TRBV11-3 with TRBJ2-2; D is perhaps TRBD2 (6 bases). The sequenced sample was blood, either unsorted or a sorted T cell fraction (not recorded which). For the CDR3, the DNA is TGTGCCAGCAGCTTAGGATATAGCGGCACCGGGGAGCTGTTTTTT. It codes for CASSLGYSGTGELFF.